Presented here are 12 T cell receptor beta chains from one specimen sequenced in a study of T cells after yellow fever vaccination. A single record per CDR3 protein comes from TCRdb applying MiXCR to the 5' RACE reads. In the table there are under 200,000 distinct CDR3 sequences, 11% of which are singletons. The sample in question was CD8+ T cells sorted from PBMCs, obtained 15 days after the yellow fever booster vaccination. These receptor sequences come from a young man who received the YFV17D yellow fever vaccine.

The sample holds many counts of this clonotype. CDR3 in DNA: TGCGCCAGCAGCTTGAACCCCGAAACCGGGGGTCTCTTCAAAAACATTCAGTACTTC. This codes for CASSLNPETGGLFKNIQYF. This sequence joins TRBV5-1 and TRBJ2-4, with a possible D match to TRBD2 (6 bases). Germline V gene lookup returns CDR1 SGHRS and CDR2 YFSETQ. Trimming left V 1 base short and J 3 bases short, with 23 bases between. The CDR3 is made up of 19 amino acids.

This clonotype was detected only a few times. The chain joins TRBV20-1 to TRBJ1-1; a possible D gene is TRBD1 (5 bases). V was cut by 0 bases and J by 4 bases, with 12 bases left in between. Per germline, CDR1 DFQATT and CDR2 SNEGSKA (reference sequence). The CDR3 covers 14 residues. This CDR3 is CSAREVGTPTEAFF. The DNA for the CDR3 is TGCAGTGCTAGAGAGGTGGGGACGCCCACTGAAGCTTTCTTT.

This clonotype appeared many times. The CDR3: CASSRIPGTGLSYEQYF. CDR3 nucleotide sequence: TGTGCCAGCAGCCGAATACCGGGGACAGGGCTCTCCTACGAGCAGTACTTC. The chain couples TRBV27 to TRBJ2-7, with 9 bases matching TRBD1. V dropped 6 bases and J dropped 0; count of bases not matched to a gene: 12. Germline lookup yields CDR1 MNHEY and CDR2 SMNVEV (reference sequence). The CDR3 is 17 amino acids.

This clonotype came up a few times. This chain joins TRBV12-3 or TRBV12-4 and TRBJ2-2; possible D gene TRBD1, 6 bases. V lost 6 bases, J lost 2 bases, and 13 bases lay in between. The CDR3 is made up of 15 amino acids. The CDR3 DNA sequence: TGTGCCAGCAGGCTCTCAGGGGCTAACACCGGGGAGCTGTTTTTT. This codes for CASRLSGANTGELFF.

This clonotype was seen only a few times. The chain couples TRBV9 to TRBJ1-4; D is possibly TRBD1 (6 bases). This CDR3 is 15 amino acids long. Germline CDR1 is SGDLS and CDR2 is YYNGEE. Deletions cut 0 bases from V and 3 bases from J, with 9 bases between. As DNA, the CDR3 is TGTGCCAGCAGCGTAGCGGGGGCCGCTAATGAAAAACTGTTTTTT. Its protein product is CASSVAGAANEKLFF. Filled out from reference TRBV9 and TRBJ1-4, the complete variable domain reads DSGVTQTPKHLITATGQRVTLRCSPRSGDLSVYWYQQSLDQGLQFLIQYYNGEERAKGNILERFSAQQFPDLHSELNLSSLELGDSALYFCASSVAGAANEKLFFGSGTQLSVL.

This clonotype was seen at least ten times. The CDR3 reads CASSQDTPGSSYNEQFF. The CDR3 nucleotides read TGCGCCAGCAGCCAGGATACCCCGGGGAGCTCCTACAATGAGCAGTTCTTC. J is TRBJ2-1 and V is TRBV4-3; tentative D call: TRBD2 (5 bases). V was clipped by 3 bases and J by 0 bases, with 15 bases between them. This CDR3 is 17 amino acids long. The germline V gene has CDR1 LGHNA and CDR2 YSLEER.

There are many counts of this clonotype. The J gene is TRBJ2-2, the V gene TRBV20-1; 8 bases match TRBD1. V shed 5 bases, J shed 0 bases, and the junction held 2 bases outside the gene matches. The CDR3 sequence is 14 residues long. Germline CDR1 DFQATT, CDR2 SNEGSKA (reference sequence). In DNA form, the CDR3 reads TGCAGTGCTTGGGACAGGACGAACACCGGGGAGCTGTTTTTT. Its protein is CSAWDRTNTGELFF.

This clonotype has a single count. V gene TRBV3-1 combines with J gene TRBJ1-2; D uncertain. The CDR3 sequence is 14 residues long. V shed 3 bases and J shed 4 bases, with 12 bases lying between them. From germline, CDR1 is LGHDT and CDR2 YNNKEL (reference sequence). CDR3 region: CASSQSLWTYGYTF. The CDR3 DNA follows: TGTGCCAGCAGCCAGTCCCTTTGGACCTATGGCTACACCTTC.

The chain links TRBV12-3 or TRBV12-4 to TRBJ2-7; weak D call: TRBD1 (6 bases). The CDR3 contains 14 residues. V was pared by 0 bases and J by 4 bases, with 10 bases between. This CDR3 reads CASSLAGTPYEQYF. The DNA of the CDR3 is TGTGCCAGCAGTTTAGCCGGGACACCTTACGAGCAGTACTTC.

This clonotype turned up a few times. V gene TRBV20-1 combines with J gene TRBJ2-3; 7 bases line up with TRBD2. The CDR3 runs 13 residues. V dropped 3 bases and J dropped 4; count of bases not matched to a gene: 4. CDR1 and CDR2 from the germline V gene are DFQATT and SNEGSKA (reference sequence). The CDR3 here is CSASAGVADTQYF. In DNA, the CDR3 is TGCAGTGCTAGCGCGGGGGTGGCAGATACGCAGTATTTT.

This clonotype was recorded a few times. V usage is TRBV3-1 and J usage is TRBJ2-1; possible D gene TRBD2, 5 bases. The CDR3 extends over 16 amino acids. The ends were cut back, 0 bases at V and 8 bases at J, with 17 bases in the middle. The germline gives CDR1 LGHDT, CDR2 YNNKEL (reference sequence). The CDR3 loop reads CASSQDAQLGYDEQFF. The CDR3 DNA reads TGTGCCAGCAGCCAAGATGCGCAACTAGGTTACGATGAGCAGTTCTTC.

The V call is TRBV9, the J call TRBJ1-5; 9 nucleotides match TRBD1. The V segment lost 7 bases and the J segment 5 bases; nucleotides outside the gene matches: 4. The CDR3 sequence is 13 residues long. Germline CDR1 and CDR2: SGDLS and YYNGEE. This chain's CDR3 is CASGTGRDQPQHF. CDR3 sequence (DNA): TGTGCCAGCGGGACAGGGAGAGATCAGCCCCAGCATTTT.